Reported below is one TCR beta chain. TCRdb fed the 5' RACE reads into MiXCR, producing one record per CDR3 protein. The top ten clones hold 35% to 45% of a sample with 200,000 or so distinct CDR3 sequences, about 16% of them seen once. J gave up 5 bases and V 5 bases, and 15 bases lay outside the gene matches. Germline CDR1 SEHNR, CDR2 FQNEAQ (reference sequence). CDR3 length equals 16 residues. These data originate in a study of identical twins. In addition, the sample was reused for a study of T cells expressing NK-cell markers. That investigation notes: Sorted CD3+CD56-NKG2C+, CD3+CD56+NKG2C- and CD3+CD56+NKG2C+ T cells were the source of the TCR beta repertoires.

The sequence was obtained from a woman aged 18-35 years in good health. Input material: CD8+ T cells sorted from blood. The chain uses TRBV7-9 and TRBJ2-7; 7 positions match TRBD2. CDR3 nucleotide sequence: TGTGCCAGCAGCCCCCCCTCTGCGGGAGCCCAAAACGAGCAGTACTTC. Amino acids: CASSPPSAGAQNEQYF.